This section outlines one T cell receptor (beta chain) sequence together with its context. The CDR3 runs 14 residues. The V gene's germline CDR1 is MDHEN and CDR2 SYDVKM. Trimming shortened V by 6 bases and J by 7 bases, and 19 bases separated the two germline ends. The record originates from a study of blood T cell repertoires in COVID-19. The wider study: Researchers got acute and convalescent COVID-19 samples from the United States, Italy and Spain.

Seattle enrolled patients during active infection and tracked them longitudinally. In the original analysis: The authors estimated nucleated cell counts from reference gene primer amplification. Sequencing was performed with immunoSEQ multiplex PCR; in TCRdb, only in-frame clones are kept and a portion is missing. That table gives V, J and clone size, and the DNA gave D and trimming. The repertoire has around 400,000 clones, 70% to 90% of them found once; the top ten carry 2.3%. The chain uses TRBV28 and TRBJ2-7, with D possibly being TRBD2 (5 bases). Sequencing input: peripheral blood. The clonotype was recovered from a woman in her sixties or seventies with COVID-19, enrolled during active disease. The CDR3 protein is CASRTYRGEGEQYF. The CDR3 region has the DNA TGTGCCAGCAGAACCTATCGGGGTGAAGGTGAGCAGTACTTC. Looking up the rest from reference TRBV28 and TRBJ2-7 gives the full variable domain: DVKVTQSSRYLVKRTGEKVFLECVQDMDHENMFWYRQDPGLGLRLIYFSYDVKMKEKGDIPEGYSVSREKKERFSLILESASTNQTSMYLCASRTYRGEGEQYFGPGTRLTVT.